Below are 18 T cell receptor beta chains sequenced from a single sample in a study of OX40 agonist ivuxolimab in advanced cancers. The repertoire was sequenced with immunoSEQ multiplex PCR; TCRdb's copy has only in-frame clones and lacks some. Of around 90,000 clones listed, 91% were seen once; the top ten hold about 2.1%. Sequenced material: CD4+ or CD8+ T cells sorted from blood, taken in a trial of the OX40 agonist ivuxolimab. The source of these receptors is an adult with an advanced solid tumor such as melanoma, head and neck, liver or kidney cancer.

V gene TRBV18 combines with J gene TRBJ2-5; unclear D gene. V lost 0 bases and J 5 bases, leaving 7 bases between the germline ends. CDR3 length equals 13 residues. Germline CDR1 and CDR2: KGHSH and LQKENI. The CDR3 loop reads CASSPPTLETQYF. As DNA, the CDR3 is TGTGCCAGCTCACCACCAACCCTGGAGACCCAGTACTTC.

The V gene is TRBV2, the J gene TRBJ2-3, with D maybe TRBD2 (6 bases). Germline V CDR1 and CDR2: SNHLY, FYNNEI. The CDR3 extends over 13 amino acids. V was pared by 6 bases and J by 3 bases, with 10 bases between. Here the CDR3 DNA reads TGTGCCAGCAGGGGGACTTTTACAGATACGCAGTATTTT. Translation: CASRGTFTDTQYF.

V gene TRBV5-1 combines with J gene TRBJ2-3; D ambiguous. V gave up 4 bases and J gave up 2 bases, with 11 bases separating them. This CDR3 spans 14 amino acids. Germline CDR1 is SGHRS and CDR2 is YFSETQ. Here the CDR3 DNA reads TGCGCCAGCAGCAAATTTGACCTCACAGATACGCAGTATTTT. It codes for CASSKFDLTDTQYF.

The rearrangement joins TRBV5-6 to TRBJ1-1, with 9 bases fitting TRBD1. V lost 6 bases to trimming and J lost 11 bases; unmatched junction nucleotides: 8. The CDR3 spans 12 residues. Germline lookup yields CDR1 SGHDT and CDR2 YYEEEE. The CDR3 bases are TGTGCCAGCATGCCGGGACAGGGCCCGGCTTTCTTT. This sequence encodes CASMPGQGPAFF.

The V gene is TRBV6-1, the J gene TRBJ1-2; D remains unclear. CDR1 MNHNS and CDR2 SASEGT come from the germline V gene. V was clipped by 2 bases and J by 7 bases, with 8 bases between them. The CDR3 spans 12 residues. CDR3 in DNA: TGTGCCAGCAGTGAACTAGGGCTTGGCTACACCTTC. It specifies CASSELGLGYTF.

The CDR3 spells CASSLASGSEYFGYGYTF. DNA of the CDR3: TGCGCCAGCAGCTTGGCCTCTGGGTCCGAATATTTCGGCTATGGCTACACCTTC. V usage is TRBV5-1 and J usage is TRBJ1-2; no clear D. V lost 0 bases and J lost 4, with 22 bases in between. The germline CDR1 and CDR2 sequences are SGHRS and YFSETQ. This CDR3 has 18 residues.

The V call is TRBV30, the J call TRBJ2-7; 8 bases agree with TRBD2. Germline V gene data show CDR1 as GTSNPN and CDR2 as SVGIG (reference sequence). Trimming at V came to 4 bases and at J to 13 bases, leaving 12 bases not matched to a gene. The CDR3 contains 12 residues. The CDR3 is CAWNPGGGLSYF. The CDR3 bases are TGTGCCTGGAACCCGGGGGGGGGCCTCTCCTACTTC.

The J gene is TRBJ2-5, the V gene TRBV10-3; tentatively, D is TRBD1 (6 bases). The CDR3 consists of 15 residues. The germline V gene has CDR1 ENHRY and CDR2 SYGVKD. V shed 2 bases and J shed 2 bases, with 12 bases lying between them. The CDR3 reads CAISETGLEQETQYF. The CDR3 nucleotides are TGTGCCATCAGTGAGACAGGGCTGGAACAAGAGACCCAGTACTTC.

The V and J genes are TRBV18 and TRBJ2-7; D ambiguous. Trimming took 3 bases from V and 4 from J, leaving 16 bases between them. From germline, CDR1 is KGHSH and CDR2 LQKENI. The CDR3 has 15 amino acids. The CDR3 sequence is CASSPPRTTLYEQYF. The CDR3 coding sequence is TGTGCCAGCTCACCTCCCCGGACGACCTTATACGAGCAGTACTTC.

The DNA of the CDR3 is TGTGCCAGCAGACCTCCCCTCAACTATGGCTACACCTTC. Translating gives CASRPPLNYGYTF. This chain joins TRBV6-5 and TRBJ1-2; D unresolved. V shed 6 bases and J shed 2 bases, with 10 bases lying between them. CDR3 length: 13 amino acids. The V gene's germline CDR1 is MNHEY and CDR2 SVGAGI.

The V gene is TRBV9, the J gene TRBJ1-2; no reliable D call. The ends were cut back, 3 bases at V and 3 bases at J, with 12 bases in the middle. Germline V CDR1 and CDR2: SGDLS, YYNGEE. This CDR3 comprises 14 residues. This chain's CDR3 is CASSGLGVDYGYTF. In nucleotides, the CDR3 is TGTGCCAGCAGCGGCCTGGGAGTTGACTATGGCTACACCTTC. Variable domain in full (rest from reference TRBV9 and TRBJ1-2): DSGVTQTPKHLITATGQRVTLRCSPRSGDLSVYWYQQSLDQGLQFLIQYYNGEERAKGNILERFSAQQFPDLHSELNLSSLELGDSALYFCASSGLGVDYGYTFGSGTRLTVV.

The V gene is TRBV19, the J gene TRBJ1-3; the D gene is possibly TRBD1 (6 bases). The CDR3 spans 14 residues. Germline loops: CDR1 LNHDA, CDR2 SQIVND (reference sequence). The ends were cut back, 6 bases at V and 3 bases at J, with 12 bases in the middle. This chain's CDR3 is CASSLDRNGNTIYF. The CDR3 nucleotides read TGTGCCAGTAGCCTAGACAGGAATGGAAACACCATATATTTT.

V usage is TRBV5-6 and J usage is TRBJ2-7; D unclear. Trimming took 2 bases from V and 0 from J, leaving 9 bases between them. The CDR3 spans 14 residues. Germline V lookup: CDR1 SGHDT, CDR2 YYEEEE. CDR3 coding DNA: TGTGCCAGCAGCTTCCCCCCTTACTCCTACGAGCAGTACTTC. Encoded protein: CASSFPPYSYEQYF.

This rearrangement joins TRBV5-1 to TRBJ1-3; unclear D gene. Trimming cost V 5 bases and J 0 bases, with 6 bases left between them. The germline CDR1 and CDR2 sequences are SGHRS and YFSETQ. The CDR3 totals 13 residues. The CDR3: CASSPSSGNTIYF. CDR3 nucleotides: TGCGCCAGCAGTCCAAGCTCTGGAAACACCATATATTTT.

This sequence joins TRBV15 and TRBJ1-1; tentatively, D is TRBD1 (5 bases). CDR3 size: 14 residues. V was shortened by 1 base and J by 3 bases, with 9 bases between the two germline ends. CDR1 is LNHNV and CDR2 is YYDKDF in the germline V gene (reference sequence). The CDR3 loop reads CATSRGIGDTEAFF. For the CDR3, the DNA is TGTGCCACCAGCAGAGGTATAGGGGACACTGAAGCTTTCTTT. Combining the CDR3 with reference TRBV15 and TRBJ1-1 gives the whole variable domain DAMVIQNPRYQVTQFGKPVTLSCSQTLNHNVMYWYQQKSSQAPKLLFHYYDKDFNNEADTPDNFQSRRPNTSFCFLDIRSPGLGDTAMYLCATSRGIGDTEAFFGQGTRLTVV.

V usage is TRBV30 and J usage is TRBJ2-3; 13 bases agree with TRBD2. Germline V gene lookup returns CDR1 GTSNPN and CDR2 SVGIG (reference sequence). The V gene end was trimmed by 7 bases and the J gene end by 4 bases; junction bases not matched to a gene: 14. The CDR3 covers 17 residues. The CDR3 DNA reads as TGTGCCTCGAAACCCCACCGTACTAGCGGGAGGGCAGATACGCAGTATTTT. This encodes CASKPHRTSGRADTQYF.

The CDR3 DNA reads as TGTGCCTGGAGTGTACCGTCTAGATCTAACCACGAGCAGTACTTC. Its translation: CAWSVPSRSNHEQYF. The rearrangement joins TRBV30 to TRBJ2-7; D ambiguous. Germline V gene sequence: CDR1 GTSNPN, CDR2 SVGIG (reference sequence). There are 15 residues in the CDR3. Trimming cost V 0 bases and J 5 bases, with 17 bases left between them. The variable domain in full, with the rest retrieved from reference TRBV30 and TRBJ2-7, is SQTIHQWPATLVQPVGSPLSLECTVEGTSNPNLYWYRQAAGRGLQLLFYSVGIGQISSEVPQNLSASRPQDRQFILSSKKLLLSDSGFYLCAWSVPSRSNHEQYFGPGTRLTVT.

The chain couples TRBV28 to TRBJ1-2; TRBD1 might be the D (5 bases). Germline CDR1 reads MDHEN; CDR2 reads SYDVKM. Trimming took off 5 bases at V and 8 bases at J, with 12 bases between the two ends. The CDR3 totals 12 residues. CDR3 coding DNA: TGTGCCAGCAGTACCACCACAGGCGGCTACACCTTC. As protein: CASSTTTGGYTF.